This entry is about one T cell receptor (beta chain). The antigen is unknown. This entry comes from a study of T cell responses to AZD1222 COVID-19 vaccine. Study-wide results and limits: Baseline seropositives among AZD1222 recipients totaled only 5 to 7. Spike-specific TCR breadth and depth rose after two AZD1222 doses. Targets within unmutated variant regions were reportedly found for nearly half of spike-specific TCRs.

Sequenced by immunoSEQ multiplex PCR; TCRdb stores in-frame clones only, minus some. The repertoire holds under 35,000 clones, with 85% to 90% as singletons. The CDR3 length is 15 residues. The trim removed 4 bases at V and 8 bases at J, leaving 9 bases unmatched. Germline V gene sequence: CDR1 SNHLY, CDR2 FYNNEI. The clonotype originates from an adult who received the AZD1222 COVID-19 vaccine. The source was peripheral blood, collected 28 days after the second AZD1222 dose. V usage is TRBV2 and J usage is TRBJ1-4, with TRBD1 identical over 8 bases. The CDR3 spells CASSAGQAPTEKLFF. The CDR3 DNA follows: TGTGCCAGCAGTGCGGGACAGGCCCCGACGGAAAAACTGTTTTTT.